This is a list of T cell receptor beta chains from one sample in a study of T cells after yellow fever vaccination. TCRdb ran MiXCR on the 5' RACE reads and lists one entry per CDR3 protein. The table records approximately 610,000 distinct CDR3 sequences, less than 20% of them present only once. Sequenced here: PBMCs, sampled about 5 days after the first yellow fever vaccination. Receptors were obtained from a man aged 18 to 29 who received the YFV17D yellow fever vaccine. Each CDR3 is given with its conserved first and last residue. A D gene is named only where the DNA matches it firmly. The size entry is marked missing in some rows and otherwise reads once, few, many or a size class.

clone_size	v_call	d_call	j_call	cdr3_nt	cdr3_aa
-	TRBV7-9	-	TRBJ2-1	TGTGCCAGCAGCCCCCGGTCAGGCGGCTACGAGCAGTTCTTC	CASSPRSGGYEQFF
few	TRBV6-1	-	TRBJ1-1	TGTGCCAGCAGTGAAGGAGGATCGAACACTGAAGCTTTCTTT	CASSEGGSNTEAFF
many	TRBV7-2	-	TRBJ1-1	TGTGCCAGCAGCGGAACGGGGGCCACTGAAGCTTTCTTT	CASSGTGATEAFF
few	TRBV4-1	-	TRBJ1-4	TGCGCCAGCAGCCACCGGGACGCCTCGCTACTTAATTTT	CASSHRDASLLNF
-	TRBV7-9	TRBD1	TRBJ2-7	TGTGCCAGCAGCTCCCGGACAGGAACCTACGAGCAGTACTTC	CASSSRTGTYEQYF
-	TRBV6-2/TRBV6-3	-	TRBJ2-3	TGTGCCAGCAGTTACAGGTTCGCAGATACGCAGTATTTT	CASSYRFADTQYF
-	TRBV7-2	-	TRBJ1-3	TGTGCCAGCAGTACGCGGGGGCTTGGTGGAAACACCATATATTTT	CASSTRGLGGNTIYF
-	TRBV12-3/TRBV12-4	TRBD1	TRBJ2-5	TGTGCCAGCAGTGGGACAGTCCGAGAGACCCAGTACTTC	CASSGTVRETQYF
few	TRBV5-1	-	TRBJ2-6	TGCGCCAGCGGAGGGGGCGCTGGGGCCAACGTCCTGACTTTC	CASGGGAGANVLTF
-	TRBV9	-	TRBJ2-7	TGTGCCAGCAGCGTAGCGTGGCAGACCCCCTACGAGCAGTACTTC	CASSVAWQTPYEQYF
-	TRBV5-1	TRBD1	TRBJ1-2	TGCGCCAGCAGCCAGGACAGGGCAGGTGGCTACACCTTC	CASSQDRAGGYTF
-	TRBV5-1	TRBD2	TRBJ2-5	TGCGCCAGAGGGAGCGGGGAGCAAGAGACCCAGTACTTC	CARGSGEQETQYF
once	TRBV28	TRBD2	TRBJ2-3	TGTGCCAGCAGTTTACTCGGGACTAGCACAGCAGATACGCAGTATTTT	CASSLLGTSTADTQYF
-	TRBV7-3	-	TRBJ2-3	TGTGCCAGCAGCCCGACCCCGGGAGCGCCGGATACGCAGTATTTT	CASSPTPGAPDTQYF
-	TRBV5-1	-	TRBJ2-3	TGCGCCAGCAGCTTGGCCCAACTAGCTGTAACAGATACGCAGTATTTT	CASSLAQLAVTDTQYF
-	TRBV20-1	TRBD2	TRBJ2-1	TGCAGTGCTAGATCCCTTGGACTAGCGGGGGGGAACTCCATCTACAATGAGCAGTTCTTC	CSARSLGLAGGNSIYNEQFF
-	TRBV18	-	TRBJ2-1	TGTGCCAGCTCAAGGGAAGAAAATGAGCAGTTCTTC	CASSREENEQFF
many	TRBV7-2	TRBD1	TRBJ2-1	TGTGCCAGCAGCTTAGAGGGACAGAGATACAATGAGCAGTTCTTC	CASSLEGQRYNEQFF
few	TRBV6-1	TRBD1	TRBJ2-7	TGTGCCAGCGGAAGGACAGGGAGCTCCTACGAGCAGTACTTC	CASGRTGSSYEQYF
-	TRBV29-1	TRBD1	TRBJ2-3	TGCAGCGCCGGACAGGGGGCTAGCACAGATACGCAGTATTTT	CSAGQGASTDTQYF
many	TRBV5-1	-	TRBJ2-5	TGTGCCAGCAGTTTGGCAGAGACCCAGTACTTC	CASSLAETQYF
-	TRBV15	TRBD1	TRBJ2-3	TGTGCCACCAGCAGCTATAGGGGGACAGGGTCAAGGGGCACAGATACGCAGTATTTT	CATSSYRGTGSRGTDTQYF
-	TRBV12-3/TRBV12-4	TRBD1	TRBJ1-4	TGTGCCAGCAGTTTCGACAGGGCGGTGGAAAAACTGTTTTTT	CASSFDRAVEKLFF
few	TRBV7-2	-	TRBJ2-1	TGTGCCAGCAGCTTATCGGGTCGGGCCGGCCACAATGAGCAGTTCTTC	CASSLSGRAGHNEQFF
-	TRBV27	TRBD2	TRBJ2-3	TGTGCCACAAAACGGGCGGGGGGAACAGATACGCAGTATTTT	CATKRAGGTDTQYF
few	TRBV28	-	TRBJ2-7	TGTGCCAGCAGTTTTTGGGGCTACGAGCAGTACTTC	CASSFWGYEQYF
many	TRBV19	TRBD1	TRBJ2-3	TGTGCCAGTAGCCAGGACAGGGCGAGTACGCAGTATTTT	CASSQDRASTQYF
-	TRBV6-2/TRBV6-3	-	TRBJ2-2	TGTGCCAGTACAGGGAGGCGGACCGGGGAGCTGTTTTTT	CASTGRRTGELFF
-	TRBV20-1	-	TRBJ1-5	TGCAGTGCTAGAGCGGGACCTTTCAATCAGCCCCAGCATTTT	CSARAGPFNQPQHF
few	TRBV5-8	-	TRBJ1-4	TGTGCCAGCAGCTCGGGGGGGGACAATGAAAAACTGTTTTTT	CASSSGGDNEKLFF
many	TRBV5-1	-	TRBJ2-5	TGCGCCAGCAGCCGGAACCCGTCGGAGGAGACCCAGTACTTC	CASSRNPSEETQYF
few	TRBV20-1	-	TRBJ2-2	TGCAGTGCTAGACTCGGACAGATGCGGAACACCGGGGAGCTGTTTTTT	CSARLGQMRNTGELFF
few	TRBV7-9	-	TRBJ2-2	TGTGCCAGCAGCTTAGGAGACAGACGAACCGGGGAGCTGTTTTTT	CASSLGDRRTGELFF
-	TRBV5-6	-	TRBJ2-2	TGTGCCAGCAGACGGGACACCTACACCGGGGAGCTGTTTTTT	CASRRDTYTGELFF
-	TRBV7-9	TRBD1	TRBJ1-4	TGTGCCAGCAGCCGCGAGACAGGGGGAGTAGAAAAACTGTTTTTT	CASSRETGGVEKLFF
-	TRBV5-6	-	TRBJ2-3	TGTGCCAGCAGCTTGGTTTCCGCCGCGTCCCAATACGACGGCACAGATACGCAGTATTTT	CASSLVSAASQYDGTDTQYF
few	TRBV6-2/TRBV6-3	TRBD1	TRBJ2-1	TGTGCCAGCAGTTTGAGACAGGGCGGGCAGTTCTTC	CASSLRQGGQFF
few	TRBV19	TRBD1	TRBJ2-5	TGTGCCAGTAGTATCTCCCCACAGGGGCAAGAGACCCAGTACTTC	CASSISPQGQETQYF
few	TRBV7-7	-	TRBJ2-3	TGTGCCAGCAGCCCCTGGCGGGGACAAGAGGGGACAGATACGCAGTATTTT	CASSPWRGQEGTDTQYF